The source of this TCR beta chain is a study of regulatory T cells in long-lasting Graves disease. Findings and caveats of the study: The study found TRBV28, TRBJ1-2 and TRBJ2-5 favored in persistent disease.

The CDR3 runs 15 residues. The trim removed 2 bases at V and 7 bases at J, leaving 7 bases unmatched. From germline, CDR1 is MNHEY and CDR2 SMNVEV (reference sequence). Sequencing libraries for TCR beta were prepared with iRepertoire HTBI primers and Arm-PCR of CDR3 regions. TCRdb re-called the multiplex PCR reads with MiXCR, one entry per CDR3 protein. This table holds about 330,000 distinct CDR3 sequences, 15% to 20% found once. A note on this clonotype: As yet, its antigen is unknown.

Time point specified: newly diagnosed GD, antithyroid drugs for less than 3 months. Extracted RNA from PBMCs served as the source of the TCR library. These data also formed part of another study, on T cells in Graves' hyperthyroidism and ophthalmopathy. That paper states: The study left out patients who had uncontrolled infection, other autoimmune disease, pregnancy or lactation.

The rearrangement uses TRBV27 and TRBJ2-1, with 8 bases lining up with TRBD2. This clonotype originated in a woman aged 18 to 35 with Graves disease. The sequencing here drew on peripheral blood mononuclear cells (PBMCs), taken at new diagnosis, from a patient treated with antithyroid drugs. The CDR3 region is CASSLTAGGSNEQFF. CDR3 bases: TGTGCCAGCAGTTTAACGGCGGGGGGTTCGAATGAGCAGTTCTTC.